This TCR beta chain was identified during a study of long-term antiretroviral therapy in people with HIV. Study-wide background: The earliest samples came about a decade before the 2015 immediate-ART recommendation. Findings and limits, study-wide: Clones showing expansion before ART dominated the repertoire at all time points.

This was the immunoSEQ v3.0 assay at survey level. Measured with immunoSEQ multiplex PCR; TCRdb has only the in-frame clones, and not every one. The sample contains roughly 33,000 clones, around 78% of which appear only once. A remark on this clone: Its antigen is still unknown.

The V end lost 3 bases, the J end lost 6 bases, and 12 bases lay between the germline ends. The CDR3 length is 14 residues. Germline CDR1 reads KGHSH; CDR2 reads LQKENI. Per individual, the PBMC samples numbered at least one pre-ART and at least two post-ART. The rearrangement joins TRBV18 to TRBJ2-1, with D unresolved. This TCR was sampled from a woman in her fifties or sixties with HIV. The specimen was unsorted PBMCs, collected 3.1 years after starting antiretroviral therapy. CDR3 bases: TGTGCCAGCTCACCCATGGTGCGCCCCAATGAGCAGTTCTTC. Its translation: CASSPMVRPNEQFF.